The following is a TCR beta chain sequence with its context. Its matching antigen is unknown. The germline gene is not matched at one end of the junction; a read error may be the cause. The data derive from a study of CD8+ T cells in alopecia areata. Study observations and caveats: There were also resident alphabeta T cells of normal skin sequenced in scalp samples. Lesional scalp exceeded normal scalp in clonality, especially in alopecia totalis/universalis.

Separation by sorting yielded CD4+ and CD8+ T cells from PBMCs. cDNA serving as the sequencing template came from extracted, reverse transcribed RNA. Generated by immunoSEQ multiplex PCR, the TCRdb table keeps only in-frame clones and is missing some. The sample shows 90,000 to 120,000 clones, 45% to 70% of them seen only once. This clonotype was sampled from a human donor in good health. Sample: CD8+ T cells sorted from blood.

CDR3 amino acids: CASSPGTGFSYEQYF. CDR3 DNA: TGTGCTAGCAGCCCAGGGACAGGTTTCTCCTACGAGCAGTACTTC. The J gene is TRBJ2-7, the V gene TRBV7-7; the match to TRBD1 covers 8 bases. The germline V gene encodes CDR1 SSHAT and CDR2 FNYEAQ (reference sequence). CDR3 length equals 15 residues.